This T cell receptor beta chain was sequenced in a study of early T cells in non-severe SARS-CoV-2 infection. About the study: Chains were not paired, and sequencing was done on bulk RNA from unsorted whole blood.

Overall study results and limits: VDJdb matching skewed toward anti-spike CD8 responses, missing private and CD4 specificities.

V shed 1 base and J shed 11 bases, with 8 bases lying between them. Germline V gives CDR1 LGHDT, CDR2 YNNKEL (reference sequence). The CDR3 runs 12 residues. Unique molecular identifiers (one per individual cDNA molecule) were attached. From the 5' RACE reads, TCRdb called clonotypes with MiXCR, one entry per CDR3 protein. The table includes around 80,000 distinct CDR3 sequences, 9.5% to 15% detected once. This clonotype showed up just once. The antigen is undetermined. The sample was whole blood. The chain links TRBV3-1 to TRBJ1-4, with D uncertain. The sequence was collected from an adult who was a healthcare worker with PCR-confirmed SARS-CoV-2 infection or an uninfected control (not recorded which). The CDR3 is CASSQAPWKLFF. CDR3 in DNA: TGTGCCAGCAGCCAAGCGCCATGGAAACTGTTTTTT. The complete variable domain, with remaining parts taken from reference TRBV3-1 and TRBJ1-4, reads DTAVSQTPKYLVTQMGNDKSIKCEQNLGHDTMYWYKQDSKKFLKIMFSYNNKELIINETVPNRFSPKSPDKAHLNLHINSLELGDSAVYFCASSQAPWKLFFGSGTQLSVL.